This TCR beta chain originates from a study of neurological immune-mediated disorders. Study-level results: None of the CDR3 amino acid sequences of expanded clones were shared across subjects, and this suggested private repertoires in all groups.

Time point here: longitudinal time-point 3. The germline V and J ends were trimmed by 8 bases and 1 base, with 14 bases remaining between them. This CDR3 is built from 14 residues. Germline lookup yields CDR1 SSHAT and CDR2 FNYEAQ (reference sequence). With regard to this clonotype: Its cognate antigen is unknown.

The authors produced cDNA by 5'RACE using 10-nucleotide random UMIs. TCRdb passed the 5' RACE reads through MiXCR, listing each CDR3 protein once. Of about 45,000 distinct CDR3 sequences in the sample, approximately 15% were seen once. The rearrangement uses TRBV7-7 and TRBJ2-5; the D is unclear. The receptor was isolated from a man aged 30-40 years in good health. Sequenced: PBMCs. CDR3 residues: CASLSSGPQETQYF. CDR3 in DNA: TGTGCCAGCTTATCTTCGGGCCCCCAAGAGACCCAGTACTTC.